These 20 T cell receptor beta chains came from one sample sequenced in a study of blood T cell repertoires in COVID-19. Generated by immunoSEQ multiplex PCR, the TCRdb table keeps only in-frame clones and is missing some. The repertoire holds 130,000 or so clones, with 55% to 70% as singletons. The sample consisted of peripheral blood. All receptors come from a woman aged 70 to 79 with acute or convalescent COVID-19.

The genes are TRBV7-2 and TRBJ2-5; TRBD1 agrees at 8 bases. Trimming at V came to 0 bases and at J to 9 bases, leaving 9 bases not matched to a gene. The CDR3 runs to 15 residues. Germline CDR1 and CDR2: SGHTA and FQGNSA. The CDR3 nucleotides read TGTGCCAGCAGCTTAGCGACGGCAGGGGGCGCGGCCCAGTACTTC. This translates into CASSLATAGGAAQYF.

The chain joins TRBV6-2 or TRBV6-3 to TRBJ2-3; no definite D call. The CDR3 length is 16 residues. Trimming pared 4 bases from V and 8 bases from J, leaving 22 bases between. From germline, CDR1 is MNHEY and CDR2 SVGEGT. In nucleotides, the CDR3 is TGTGCCAGCAGTTTCTCCCCTCCTCGCGCTGGTGTTACGCAGTATTTT. As protein: CASSFSPPRAGVTQYF.

This sequence joins TRBV6-5 and TRBJ1-5, with D hard to call. Germline CDR1 MNHEY, CDR2 SVGAGI. Trimming pared 7 bases from V and 3 bases from J, leaving 13 bases between. This CDR3 is built from 14 residues. The CDR3 loop is CASKPSGYNQPQHF. Here the CDR3 DNA reads TGTGCCAGCAAACCATCGGGGTACAATCAGCCCCAGCATTTT.

The gene calls are TRBV7-2 and TRBJ1-3; D call uncertain. This CDR3 has 15 residues. Trimming pared 4 bases from V and 0 bases from J, leaving 10 bases between. Germline V CDR1 and CDR2: SGHTA, FQGNSA. As DNA, the CDR3 is TGTGCCAGCAGCTCTTACTCGAGCTCTGGAAACACCATATATTTT. It translates to CASSSYSSSGNTIYF.

CDR3 DNA sequence: TGTGCCAGCAGCGCTAGTTCCCAGTCCTTCTCTGGAAACACCATATATTTT. Translating gives CASSASSQSFSGNTIYF. The chain uses TRBV9 and TRBJ1-3; D is unclear. Trimming shortened V by 3 bases and J by 0 bases, and 16 bases separated the two germline ends. The CDR3 is made up of 17 amino acids. CDR1 is SGDLS and CDR2 is YYNGEE in the germline V gene.

This chain joins TRBV6-5 and TRBJ2-5, with 10 nucleotides matching TRBD2. Germline CDR1 is MNHEY and CDR2 is SVGAGI. The CDR3 is 15 amino acids. V shed 7 bases, J shed 5 bases, and the junction held 10 bases outside the gene matches. CDR3 DNA: TGTGCCAGCACATCCCTAAGCGGGGGGGCCGAGACCCAGTACTTC. This encodes CASTSLSGGAETQYF.

This clone appeared once. The chain combines TRBV7-2 with TRBJ1-1; D unresolved. Trimming removed 5 bases at V and 3 bases at J, with 13 bases between. Germline V CDR1 and CDR2: SGHTA, FQGNSA. The CDR3 has 14 residues. The CDR3 region is CASSPRRLDTEAFF. The DNA for the CDR3 is TGTGCCAGCAGCCCTAGAAGGCTAGACACTGAAGCTTTCTTT.

V usage is TRBV4-3 and J usage is TRBJ1-4; D perhaps matches TRBD1 (6 bases). Between the trimmed V and J ends, which lost 2 bases and 7 bases, there was a span of 14 bases. Germline V gene data show CDR1 as LGHNA and CDR2 as YSLEER. This CDR3 is 15 amino acids long. The CDR3 region has the DNA TGCGCCAGCAGCCAACAGGTTAGGGGGGGTGAAAAACTGTTTTTT. Translating it yields CASSQQVRGGEKLFF.

The V call is TRBV18, the J call TRBJ1-1, with D possibly being TRBD1 (6 bases). The CDR3 runs 15 residues. Trimming stripped 3 bases from V and 0 bases from J, with 11 bases between. The germline gives CDR1 KGHSH, CDR2 LQKENI. The CDR3 loop is CASSPGTPMNTEAFF. The CDR3 DNA follows: TGTGCCAGCTCACCCGGGACACCTATGAACACTGAAGCTTTCTTT.

The chain couples TRBV28 to TRBJ1-1, with D perhaps TRBD1 (5 bases). The germline V and J ends were trimmed by 6 bases and 0 bases, with 14 bases remaining between them. The CDR3 covers 15 residues. The germline V gene encodes CDR1 MDHEN and CDR2 SYDVKM. DNA of the CDR3: TGTGCCAGCAGCCCCACGACAGCCCTGAACACTGAAGCTTTCTTT. Translation: CASSPTTALNTEAFF.

On this clone: The same CDR3 arises from other DNA sequences in this sample as well. J is TRBJ1-2 and V is TRBV9; TRBD1 matches at 11 bases. Germline lookup yields CDR1 SGDLS and CDR2 YYNGEE. The CDR3 loop spans 15 amino acids. V trimming: 3 bases; J trimming: 4 bases; junction bases outside the gene matches: 5. DNA for the CDR3: TGTGCCAGCAGCGCAGGGACAGGGGGAAGCTATGGCTACACCTTC. It encodes CASSAGTGGSYGYTF.

This clone has more than one count but fewer than ten. The rearrangement links TRBV7-3 to TRBJ2-3, with D perhaps matching TRBD2 (6 bases). V lost 4 bases to trimming and J lost 11 bases, with 25 bases between them. CDR1 SGHTA and CDR2 FQGTGA come from the germline V gene. This CDR3 has 16 amino acids. The CDR3 is CASSSQDGGRGIRQYF. The CDR3 DNA follows: TGTGCCAGCAGCTCCCAGGACGGGGGTCGCGGGATTAGGCAGTATTTT.

A single count supports this clone. The chain joins TRBV29-1 to TRBJ1-1; D unclear. Per the germline V gene, CDR1 is SQVTM and CDR2 is ANQGSEA. V lost 4 bases and J lost 4, with 13 bases in between. This CDR3 has 13 amino acids. This CDR3 is CSVVRSRGTEAFF. The CDR3 DNA follows: TGCAGCGTTGTCCGCTCCCGAGGCACTGAAGCTTTCTTT.

This sequence joins TRBV7-2 and TRBJ2-1; D is uncertain. V was trimmed by 4 bases and J by 4 bases, leaving 14 bases between them. CDR3 length: 15 residues. Germline CDR1 is SGHTA and CDR2 is FQGNSA. CDR3 residues: CASSSSVSVYNEQFF. CDR3 nucleotide sequence: TGTGCCAGCAGCTCCTCTGTATCCGTTTACAATGAGCAGTTCTTC. Full variable domain (remainder filled in from reference TRBV7-2 and TRBJ2-1): GAGVSQSPSNKVTEKGKDVELRCDPISGHTALYWYRQSLGQGLEFLIYFQGNSAPDKSGLPSDRFSAERTGGSVSTLTIQRTQQEDSAVYLCASSSSVSVYNEQFFGPGTRLTVL.

The gene calls are TRBV19 and TRBJ2-2, with D possibly matching TRBD2 (6 bases). Trimming took 7 bases from V and 2 from J, leaving 11 bases between them. CDR1 and CDR2 from the germline V gene are LNHDA and SQIVND (reference sequence). CDR3 length equals 14 residues. The CDR3: CASKSGLNTGELFF. The CDR3, as DNA: TGTGCCAGTAAATCGGGACTTAACACCGGGGAGCTGTTTTTT.

J is TRBJ1-2 and V is TRBV5-1; D unclear. Germline V gives CDR1 SGHRS, CDR2 YFSETQ. The CDR3 is 14 residues long. V lost 4 bases to trimming and J lost 4 bases, with 14 bases between them. CDR3 region: CASSPRLSSYGYTF. The CDR3 coding sequence is TGCGCCAGCAGCCCCAGGCTTTCTTCCTATGGCTACACCTTC. The full variable domain, completed using reference TRBV5-1 and TRBJ1-2, is KAGVTQTPRYLIKTRGQQVTLSCSPISGHRSVSWYQQTPGQGLQFLFEYFSETQRNKGNFPGRFSGRQFSNSRSEMNVSTLELGDSALYLCASSPRLSSYGYTFGSGTRLTVV.

Remarks on this clone: A read error may account for a junction end that differs from germline. The gene calls are TRBV6-5 and TRBJ2-3, with 9 bases identical to TRBD2. CDR1 MNHEY and CDR2 SVGAGI come from the germline V gene. This CDR3 contains 12 residues. CDR3 DNA: TGCGTAGCGGGAGACCGCACAGATACGCAGTATTTT. Translation: CVAGDRTDTQYF.

With respect to this clone: The junction does not match germline at one end; this may be a read error. J is TRBJ2-2 and V is TRBV7-8, with TRBD2 matching 7 bases. Germline V gene sequence: CDR1 SGHVS, CDR2 FQNEAQ. The CDR3 runs to 16 residues. In DNA form, the CDR3 reads TGTGCCAGCAGCTTAGGGGCGGGGGAAAACACCAGGGAGCTGTTTTTT. Residues: CASSLGAGENTRELFF. The variable domain in full, completed from reference TRBV7-8 and TRBJ2-2, reads GAGVSQSPRYKVAKRGQDVALRCDPISGHVSLFWYQQALGQGPEFLTYFQNEAQLDKSGLPSDRFFAERPEGSVSTLKIQRTQQEDSAVYLCASSLGAGENTRELFFGEGSRLTVL.

The chain has TRBV18 and TRBJ2-5, with a possible D match to TRBD2 (6 bases). The germline V and J ends were trimmed by 0 bases and 2 bases, with 10 bases remaining between them. Germline V gene data show CDR1 as KGHSH and CDR2 as LQKENI. CDR3 length: 15 amino acids. CDR3 coding DNA: TGTGCCAGCTCACCACCTAACGGGGGTCAAGAGACCCAGTACTTC. As protein: CASSPPNGGQETQYF.

V is TRBV30 and J is TRBJ1-2, with D possibly TRBD1 on 5 matching bases. Germline lookup yields CDR1 GTSNPN and CDR2 SVGIG (reference sequence). This CDR3 is 15 amino acids long. Trimming cost V 3 bases and J 4 bases, with 18 bases left between them. The CDR3 sequence: CAWRFKQAKGYGYTF. The CDR3 DNA sequence: TGTGCCTGGAGGTTCAAACAGGCAAAGGGCTATGGCTACACCTTC.